This T cell receptor (beta chain) was documented in a study of cytomegalovirus exposure and HLA in healthy donors. Study in general: The roughly 120 million unique TCR beta sequences, from about 190 million T cells, were found by an earlier analysis.

This CDR3 is built from 15 residues. Germline CDR1 SEHNR, CDR2 FQNEAQ (reference sequence). The V end lost 5 bases, the J end lost 4 bases, and 17 bases lay between the germline ends. The PCR employed 60 Vbeta primers together with 13 Jbeta primers. The protocol was immunoSEQ multiplex PCR, while the TCRdb copy is restricted to in-frame clones and leaves out a portion. This table has approximately 190,000 clones, about 85% appearing once. The sequence derives from a boy between 2 and 10 years old in good health and CMV-seronegative. The sequenced material came from PBMCs. V gene TRBV7-9 combines with J gene TRBJ1-2, with D possibly TRBD1 on 5 matching bases. The CDR3 DNA follows: TGTGCCAGCAGCATCGACGCGGGGGGAGGCTATGGCTACACCTTC. It specifies CASSIDAGGGYGYTF.